This TCR beta chain was recorded in a study of T cell clonotyping in hematopoietic cell transplantation. Per the germline V gene, CDR1 is SNHLY and CDR2 is FYNNEI. Trimming removed 1 base from V and 3 bases from J, with 7 bases in between. This CDR3 has 13 amino acids. TCRdb's table, derived via immunoSEQ multiplex PCR, lists solely in-frame clones and lacks some. This table has 20,000 or so clones, 79% appearing once. Concerning this clone itself: Antigen: not known.

Findings and caveats of the study: Recipient TCR diversity dropped after transplant; expanded clonotypes rose from day 30 to 180. Few recipient clonotypes overlapped donors; over 95% were de novo at given depth.

The receptor comes from a man between 60 and 70 years old in good health. Some clones in this sample may be carry-over from other donors' samples. The sample consisted of peripheral blood mononuclear cells. The chain combines TRBV2 with TRBJ2-7, with D unresolved. CDR3 nucleotide sequence: TGTGCCAGCAGTGAAGACAGAGACTACGAGCAGTACTTC. Encoded protein: CASSEDRDYEQYF.